These T cell receptor beta chains were read from a single sample in a study of cytomegalovirus exposure and HLA in healthy donors. Sequenced by immunoSEQ multiplex PCR; TCRdb stores in-frame clones only, minus some. Altogether 150,000 to 200,000 clones are present, approximately 87% being singletons, with the ten largest covering about 6%. Sequenced material: PBMCs. The receptors stem from a woman under 40 in good health and CMV-seronegative. Both conserved end residues are part of each CDR3. Fields, in order: J gene, D gene, clone size, CDR3 length, V gene, CDR3 protein, CDR3 DNA. A D gene is named only where the DNA matches it firmly. Not every row has a clone size; where given, it reads once, few, many or a size class.

TRBJ2-7 | - | once | 15 | TRBV28 | CASSLIRGRTAEQYF | TGTGCCAGCAGTTTAATCCGGGGCCGAACTGCCGAGCAGTACTTC
TRBJ2-1 | - | - | 14 | TRBV5-6 | CASSSLLGGGEQFF | TGTGCCAGCAGCAGTCTCTTGGGAGGTGGTGAGCAGTTCTTC
TRBJ1-1 | - | once | 14 | TRBV19 | CASSRTDSHTEAFF | TGTGCCAGTAGTAGGACCGACAGCCACACTGAAGCTTTCTTT
TRBJ2-5 | TRBD1 | - | 15 | TRBV14 | CASSQWDRGPETQYF | TGTGCCAGCAGCCAATGGGACAGGGGGCCTGAGACCCAGTACTTC
TRBJ1-1 | - | - | 15 | TRBV5-6 | CASRDNRKTYTEAFF | TGTGCCAGCAGAGACAACAGGAAAACATACACTGAAGCTTTCTTT
TRBJ1-2 | TRBD1 | - | 15 | TRBV5-6 | CASLGLGQGGLGYTF | TGTGCCAGCCTCGGCCTGGGACAGGGGGGACTTGGCTACACCTTC
TRBJ2-3 | - | - | 15 | TRBV7-3 | CASSFTPGRGHTQYF | TGTGCCAGCAGCTTTACCCCTGGTAGAGGGCATACGCAGTATTTT
TRBJ2-5 | - | - | 15 | TRBV7-6 | CASSYDGGMGETQYF | TGTGCCAGCAGCTACGACGGGGGCATGGGGGAGACCCAGTACTTC
TRBJ2-3 | TRBD2 | - | 16 | TRBV9 | CASSGSGSPRVDTQYF | TGTGCCAGCAGCGGAAGCGGGAGCCCTCGGGTGGATACGCAGTATTTT
TRBJ2-7 | - | - | 14 | TRBV5-1 | CASSLGSGYYEQYF | TGCGCCAGCAGCTTGGGATCAGGGTACTACGAGCAGTACTTC
TRBJ2-2 | - | - | 14 | TRBV11-3 | CASSLDHRAGELFF | TGTGCCAGCAGCTTAGATCACAGGGCCGGGGAGCTGTTTTTT
TRBJ1-3 | TRBD1 | - | 15 | TRBV7-8 | CASSSGQTIGNTIYF | TGTGCCAGCAGCTCGGGACAGACTATCGGAAACACCATATATTTT
TRBJ1-4 | TRBD1 | - | 16 | TRBV6-1 | CASSVPGTGGPVKLFF | TGTGCCAGCAGTGTCCCCGGGACAGGGGGCCCAGTAAAACTGTTTTTT
TRBJ1-5 | - | many | 15 | TRBV19 | CASSIRIYSNQPQHF | TGTGCCAGTAGTATCCGCATTTATAGCAATCAGCCCCAGCATTTT
TRBJ1-1 | - | once | 13 | TRBV6-1 | CASSDGDLTEAFF | TGTGCCAGCAGTGATGGGGATCTCACTGAAGCTTTCTTT
TRBJ1-6 | TRBD1 | - | 15 | TRBV7-8 | CASSLAQGANSPLHF | TGTGCCAGCAGCTTAGCGCAGGGGGCGAATTCACCCCTCCACTTT
TRBJ2-3 | - | - | 14 | TRBV5-1 | CASRPQGSPDTQYF | TGCGCCAGCAGGCCTCAGGGGAGCCCAGATACGCAGTATTTT
TRBJ1-1 | TRBD1 | - | 14 | TRBV27 | CASSLGQGATEAFF | TGTGCCAGCAGTTTGGGTCAGGGGGCAACTGAAGCTTTCTTT
TRBJ2-6 | - | - | 12 | TRBV2 | CASSSGANVLTF | TGTGCCAGCAGCTCTGGGGCCAACGTCCTGACTTTC
TRBJ2-4 | - | - | 15 | TRBV6-5 | CASSRNEGVENIQYF | TGTGCCAGCAGCCGTAATGAAGGGGTCGAAAACATTCAGTACTTC
TRBJ1-2 | - | many | 13 | TRBV11-1 | CASSLKARDGYTF | TGTGCCAGCAGCTTAAAAGCCAGGGATGGCTACACCTTC